The rows below give T cell receptor beta chains drawn from one sample of a study of identical twins' blood T cells. Via MiXCR, TCRdb re-called the 5' RACE reads, giving one row per CDR3 protein. The sample has 350,000 to 400,000 distinct CDR3 sequences; 25% to 35% are singletons. Sequencing was carried out using PBMCs. These receptors were obtained from a woman aged 18-55 years in good health. CDR3s include the opening cysteine and the closing phenylalanine or tryptophan. The D gene is left open where the match is weak. Clone size is shown for a subset of rows, as once, few, many or a class of expanded clone.

V gene	D gene	clone size	J gene	CDR3 DNA	CDR3 protein
TRBV29-1	.	many	TRBJ2-3	TGCAGCGTTTCCCCCCCCTTGGGGGCAGGAGATACGCAGTATTTT	CSVSPPLGAGDTQYF
TRBV12-3/TRBV12-4	.	.	TRBJ2-3	TGTGCCAGCAGCCATACTAGTGCGGCGATAGATACGCAGTATTTT	CASSHTSAAIDTQYF
TRBV10-3	TRBD1	many	TRBJ1-5	TGTGCCACGGGCCCCGGACAGGGAGGCAATCAGCCCCAGCATTTT	CATGPGQGGNQPQHF
TRBV2	.	few	TRBJ2-3	TGTGCCAGCAGTGAACTCTCCTCCGGGGGGCTTAGCACAGATACGCAGTATTTT	CASSELSSGGLSTDTQYF
TRBV7-9	.	.	TRBJ2-2	TGTGCCAGCAGCTTACGTAGTCTTGAAGACACCGGGGAGCTGTTTTTT	CASSLRSLEDTGELFF
TRBV7-2	.	.	TRBJ2-3	TGTGCCAGCAGCCCCCGAGGAAGGCCTAGCACAGATGCGCAGTATTTT	CASSPRGRPSTDAQYF
TRBV7-2	.	few	TRBJ2-2	TGTGCCAGCAGCTTAGGCCTCTCCTTCACCGGGGAGCTGTTTTTT	CASSLGLSFTGELFF
TRBV18	TRBD1	many	TRBJ1-1	TGTGCCAGCTCACTCTACCGACAGGGCCCTGAAGCTTTCTTT	CASSLYRQGPEAFF
TRBV4-3	TRBD2	few	TRBJ2-1	TGCGCCAGCAGCCACCGACTAGCGGGGTCCTACAATGAGCAGTTCTTC	CASSHRLAGSYNEQFF
TRBV6-6	TRBD1	.	TRBJ2-7	TGTGCCAGCAGCCTCCCGGACAGGGGCTACGGGCAGTACTTC	CASSLPDRGYGQYF
TRBV20-1	TRBD1	.	TRBJ1-2	TGCAGTGCTTCTCAATTCCCGGGAGGGGGCAATGGCTACACCTTC	CSASQFPGGGNGYTF
TRBV6-5	.	.	TRBJ1-2	TGTGCCAGCAGTTACCAAGGGGCAAGGACCTATGGCTACACCTTC	CASSYQGARTYGYTF
TRBV5-1	TRBD2	few	TRBJ2-1	TGCGCCAGCAGCTCACTAGCGGGGGCCAATACACATGAGCAGTTCTTC	CASSSLAGANTHEQFF
TRBV20-1	.	.	TRBJ1-2	TGCAGTGCTCCTCCCAGCTCCTATGGCTACACCTTC	CSAPPSSYGYTF
TRBV29-1	TRBD1	many	TRBJ1-1	TGCAGCGTTGAAGATCGGACAGGGGAGTTGAACACTGAAGCTTTCTTT	CSVEDRTGELNTEAFF
TRBV5-1	.	.	TRBJ1-1	TGCGCCAGCAGCTTGGAACCAGGGTTTCCCGCCCAGAACACTGAAGCTTTCTTT	CASSLEPGFPAQNTEAFF
TRBV2	.	many	TRBJ2-1	TGTGCCAGCAGTGAATTGGACAGCTCCTACAATGAGCAGTTCTTC	CASSELDSSYNEQFF
TRBV20-1	TRBD2	.	TRBJ2-1	TGCAGTGCCATAACTCCGGGACTAGCGATATATGAGCAGTTCTTC	CSAITPGLAIYEQFF
TRBV7-2	TRBD2	few	TRBJ2-5	TGTGCCAGCAGCTTAGGGCCTAGCGGGAGGGCCCAGACCCAGTACTTC	CASSLGPSGRAQTQYF
TRBV5-1	.	few	TRBJ1-1	TGCGCCAGCAGCTTGGAGGGGCGCGGTGAAGCTTTCTTT	CASSLEGRGEAFF
TRBV6-5	.	few	TRBJ1-6	TGTGCCAGCAGTTACTCTTTTCAGGGATCGGGTTCACCCCTCCACTTT	CASSYSFQGSGSPLHF
TRBV2	.	few	TRBJ1-1	TGTGCCAGCAGCCCAGAGATGAACACTGAAGCTTTCTTT	CASSPEMNTEAFF
TRBV2	TRBD1	few	TRBJ1-1	TGTGCCAGCACCGGACAGGGGAACACTGAAGCTTTCTTT	CASTGQGNTEAFF
TRBV27	.	.	TRBJ2-2	TGTGCCAGCAGTCCCGCCTTGGGGGTTGGGCCCGGGGAGCTGTTTTTT	CASSPALGVGPGELFF
TRBV20-1	.	.	TRBJ2-5	TGCAGTGCTAGAGACCCATTGGGGGGTCGGGAGACCCAGTACTTC	CSARDPLGGRETQYF
TRBV12-3/TRBV12-4	.	.	TRBJ2-3	TGTGCCAACACCCAAACCCGGACCTGGGATTTGATGCAGTATTTT	CANTQTRTWDLMQYF
TRBV20-1	.	.	TRBJ1-1	TGCAGTGCTCGACCGCTAACCATCACTGAAGCTTTCTTT	CSARPLTITEAFF
TRBV12-3/TRBV12-4	.	.	TRBJ2-1	TGTGCCAGCAGTCCCATTTTAGGCCCGGGACCACCAGAGCAGTTCTTC	CASSPILGPGPPEQFF
TRBV5-1	TRBD2	.	TRBJ2-1	TGCGCCAGCAGGGGGCTAGCGGGGAACAATGAGCAGTTCTTC	CASRGLAGNNEQFF
TRBV29-1	.	.	TRBJ1-4	TGCAGCGGGGGATGGGGGGCTCTTGAAAAACTGTTTTTT	CSGGWGALEKLFF
TRBV6-6	TRBD2	.	TRBJ2-7	TGTGCCAGCAGTTATGGCTTTGGGACTAGCTTCGATCAGCAGTACTTC	CASSYGFGTSFDQQYF
TRBV10-2	TRBD1	.	TRBJ1-4	TGCGCCAGCTCTCGAGACAGGGACGAAAAACTGTTTTTT	CASSRDRDEKLFF
TRBV4-2	.	.	TRBJ2-5	TGTGCCAGCAGCCAACGGGCCGGGGACCAAGAGACCCAGTACTTC	CASSQRAGDQETQYF
TRBV19	.	few	TRBJ1-4	TGTGCCAGTAGTATTTCCAGGCTCGAAAAACTGTTTTTT	CASSISRLEKLFF
TRBV11-2	.	.	TRBJ1-1	TGTGCCAGCAGCTTATCCGGACAGATTCTGACTGAAGCTTTCTTT	CASSLSGQILTEAFF
TRBV29-1	.	.	TRBJ1-3	TGCGCTGAACAGGGTTTTGGAAACACCATATATTTT	CAEQGFGNTIYF
TRBV20-1	.	few	TRBJ1-6	TGCAGTGCTAGACCCTCAGGCAATTCACCCCTCCACTTT	CSARPSGNSPLHF
TRBV5-1	.	.	TRBJ2-2	TGCGCCAGCAGCTTGGCAGGGGCGAACACCGGGGAGCTGTTTTTT	CASSLAGANTGELFF
TRBV18	.	few	TRBJ1-2	TGTGCCAGCTCACGATTGGAACTGACCTATGGCTACACCTTC	CASSRLELTYGYTF
TRBV5-1	TRBD1	.	TRBJ2-7	TGCGCCAGCAGCTTGGCGGGACAGGGATTTATATACGAGCAGTACTTC	CASSLAGQGFIYEQYF
TRBV20-1	.	many	TRBJ1-5	TGCAGTGCTAGTTATCGGGGGCGGGGCGATCAGCCCCAGCATTTT	CSASYRGRGDQPQHF
TRBV6-5	.	few	TRBJ1-2	TGTGCCAGCAGCTCCCCGTGGCAATCTGGCTACACCTTC	CASSSPWQSGYTF
TRBV3-1	TRBD1	.	TRBJ1-1	TGTGCCGGGACAGGGGGCGTCAGCACTGAAGCTTTCTTT	CAGTGGVSTEAFF
TRBV2	TRBD2	many	TRBJ2-1	TGTGCCAGCAGTTCTCTAGCGGGGGGCATGTTAGGAGAGCAGTTCTTC	CASSSLAGGMLGEQFF
TRBV3-1	.	.	TRBJ1-4	TGTGCCAGCAGCCAAGTGACAGTTAATGAAAAACTGTTTTTT	CASSQVTVNEKLFF
TRBV20-1	.	.	TRBJ1-1	TGCAGTGCTAGACACCCGAACACTGAAGCTTTCTTT	CSARHPNTEAFF
TRBV29-1	.	.	TRBJ1-4	TGCAGCGTTCAGTTTAATGAAAAACTGTTTTTT	CSVQFNEKLFF
TRBV20-1	.	.	TRBJ2-4	TGCAGTGCTAGGGTCGACGTAGGGGCCAAAAACATTCAGTACTTC	CSARVDVGAKNIQYF
TRBV29-1	.	many	TRBJ1-2	TGCAGCGTTGAACCGGCAGGGAGTCGTGGCTACACCTTC	CSVEPAGSRGYTF
TRBV7-9	.	few	TRBJ1-5	TGTGCCAGCAGCTTCCTTGGGCAGCCCCAGCATTTT	CASSFLGQPQHF
TRBV6-4	.	many	TRBJ1-2	TGTGCCAGCAGTCCCCTCGTAGGGAGTAACTATGGCTACACCTTC	CASSPLVGSNYGYTF
TRBV10-3	.	few	TRBJ1-1	TGTGCCATCAGTGAGCCTCCGGACTCGGGCACTGAAGCTTTCTTT	CAISEPPDSGTEAFF
TRBV29-1	.	.	TRBJ2-1	TGCAGCGTAGTTGGACTCCAAAGCTCCTACAATGAGCAGTTCTTC	CSVVGLQSSYNEQFF